The 24 T cell receptor beta chains below all came from one sample that was sequenced in a study of identical twins. TCRdb called the 5' RACE reads again in MiXCR, with one record for every CDR3 protein. The sample includes some 590,000 distinct CDR3 sequences, nearly 10% of them seen just once. This sample was shared with a second study, whose subject was yellow fever vaccine responses in identical twins.

Sequences were obtained from PBMCs. These receptors came from a woman aged 18 to 35 in good health.

This clonotype was seen at least ten times. The rearrangement links TRBV2 to TRBJ1-4; D might be TRBD1 (5 bases). Looked up from germline, CDR1 is SNHLY and CDR2 is FYNNEI. CDR3 length: 16 amino acids. Trimming stripped 6 bases from V and 7 bases from J, with 21 bases between. The CDR3: CASRYDRQGDGEKLFF. In nucleotides, the CDR3 is TGTGCCAGCAGATACGACCGTCAAGGGGACGGTGAAAAACTGTTTTTT. Full variable domain (missing parts from reference TRBV2 and TRBJ1-4): EPEVTQTPSHQVTQMGQEVILRCVPISNHLYFYWYRQILGQKVEFLVSFYNNEISEKSEIFDDQFSVERPDGSNFTLKIRSTKLEDSAMYFCASRYDRQGDGEKLFFGSGTQLSVL.

Notes on this clonotype: Compared with germline, one end of the junction differs, possibly owing to a read error. The gene calls are TRBV12-3 or TRBV12-4 and TRBJ2-7, with no clear D. This CDR3 has 15 amino acids. CDR3 loop: CASSLYQRPTYGQYF. CDR3 in DNA: TGTGCCAGCAGTTTATACCAGCGTCCTACTTACGGGCAGTACTTC.

The table lists this clonotype with a few counts. The chain has TRBV3-1 and TRBJ2-1; 14 nucleotides line up with TRBD2. J lost 5 bases, V lost 5 bases, and 8 bases had no gene match. Germline CDR1 reads LGHDT; CDR2 reads YNNKEL (reference sequence). The CDR3 loop spans 17 amino acids. The CDR3 spells CASSSLGTSGGNNEQFF. CDR3 nucleotides: TGTGCCAGCAGCTCCCTGGGGACTAGCGGGGGAAACAATGAGCAGTTCTTC.

The CDR3 protein is CASEVSQETQYF. The CDR3, as DNA: TGTGCCAGCGAGGTATCTCAAGAGACCCAGTACTTC. The chain recombines TRBV6-8 with TRBJ2-5, with D hard to call. This CDR3 region has 12 residues. Germline CDR1 and CDR2: MNHGY and SAAAGT. V dropped 8 bases and J dropped 2 bases, with 9 bases sitting between them.

This clonotype was counted between two and nine times. The chain carries TRBV7-2 and TRBJ1-4; maybe TRBD1 (5 bases). Germline values: CDR1 SGHTA, CDR2 FQGNSA. Trimming took off 7 bases at V and 8 bases at J, with 17 bases between the two ends. The CDR3 runs 14 residues. CDR3 nucleotide sequence: TGTGCCAGCACCAACAGAATGGGGGGGGAAAAACTGTTTTTT. Translated, it gives CASTNRMGGEKLFF.

The V gene is TRBV4-2, the J gene TRBJ2-5; D is perhaps TRBD1 or TRBD2 (6 bases each). The CDR3 is 15 residues long. V was cut by 1 base and J by 4 bases, with 13 bases left in between. The germline CDR1 and CDR2 sequences are LGHNA and YNFKEQ. The CDR3 DNA reads TGTGCCAGCAGCCAAGGGGGGCGGGGTCGAGAGACCCAGTACTTC. As protein: CASSQGGRGRETQYF.

The table lists this clonotype with a few counts. The CDR3 region is CATNGFLHF. In DNA, the CDR3 is TGTGCCACCAACGGGTTCCTCCACTTT. This chain joins TRBV15 and TRBJ1-6, with D uncertain. Trimming stripped 7 bases from V and 15 bases from J, with 7 bases between. Looked up from germline, CDR1 is LNHNV and CDR2 is YYDKDF (reference sequence). CDR3 length: 9 amino acids.

This clonotype was recorded a few times. The J gene is TRBJ1-2, the V gene TRBV6-5; possibly TRBD1 for D (6 bases). CDR3 length equals 13 residues. V was clipped by 4 bases and J by 7 bases, with 13 bases between them. Germline CDR1 and CDR2: MNHEY and SVGAGI. CDR3 DNA sequence: TGTGCCAGCAGTTTTGACAGGCTTCGTGGCTACACCTTC. The encoded protein is CASSFDRLRGYTF.

This clonotype was found many times. The chain employs TRBV5-1 and TRBJ2-7; a weak D match, TRBD1 (5 bases). The CDR3 consists of 13 residues. Germline V gives CDR1 SGHRS, CDR2 YFSETQ. Trimming took 5 bases from V and 1 from J, leaving 10 bases between them. The CDR3: CASRVPGSYEQYF. The CDR3 coding sequence is TGCGCCAGCAGGGTTCCAGGGTCCTACGAGCAGTACTTC. The variable domain in full, with the rest retrieved from reference TRBV5-1 and TRBJ2-7, is KAGVTQTPRYLIKTRGQQVTLSCSPISGHRSVSWYQQTPGQGLQFLFEYFSETQRNKGNFPGRFSGRQFSNSRSEMNVSTLELGDSALYLCASRVPGSYEQYFGPGTRLTVT.

The sample holds a few counts of this clonotype. V gene TRBV10-3 combines with J gene TRBJ2-3; D gene ambiguous. Trimming shortened V by 8 bases and J by 6 bases, and 12 bases separated the two germline ends. The CDR3 contains 12 residues. Germline lookup yields CDR1 ENHRY and CDR2 SYGVKD. The CDR3 reads CAILAAQDTQYF. CDR3 nucleotide sequence: TGTGCCATCTTGGCCGCACAGGATACGCAGTATTTT.

This clonotype was seen a few times. This chain joins TRBV19 and TRBJ1-1; the match to TRBD1 covers 7 bases. J lost 3 bases, V lost 7 bases, and 5 bases had no gene match. This CDR3 is 13 amino acids long. The germline V gene encodes CDR1 LNHDA and CDR2 SQIVND (reference sequence). The CDR3 is CASIDDRDTEAFF. The CDR3 nucleotides read TGTGCCAGTATAGACGACAGGGACACTGAAGCTTTCTTT.

This clonotype has at least ten counts. The chain has TRBV13 and TRBJ2-1; D remains ambiguous. The CDR3 length is 16 residues. V was clipped by 1 base and J by 7 bases, with 17 bases between them. Germline V CDR1 and CDR2: PRHDT, FYEKMQ (reference sequence). Written as DNA, the CDR3 is TGTGCCAGCAGCTTAGCTGGGAACGGCGGAAAAAATGAGCAGTTCTTC. This gives the protein CASSLAGNGGKNEQFF.

This chain uses TRBV27 with TRBJ1-1; D remains ambiguous. V was cut by 0 bases and J by 0 bases, with 8 bases left in between. The CDR3 is 15 amino acids. Germline CDR1 reads MNHEY; CDR2 reads SMNVEV (reference sequence). This CDR3 is CASSLSFWMNTEAFF. CDR3 in DNA: TGTGCCAGCAGTTTATCGTTCTGGATGAACACTGAAGCTTTCTTT.

V and J are TRBV11-3 and TRBJ2-7; a possible D gene is TRBD1 (5 bases). Germline assignment: CDR1 SGHNT and CDR2 YENEEA. The CDR3 contains 14 residues. Between the trimmed V and J ends, which lost 8 bases and 3 bases, there was a span of 17 bases. The CDR3: CASGTGAANYEQYF. Here the CDR3 DNA reads TGTGCCAGCGGAACTGGGGCAGCCAACTACGAGCAGTACTTC.

This clonotype appeared a few times. The chain carries TRBV10-3 and TRBJ2-5; no clear D. CDR3 length: 14 residues. Trimming stripped 2 bases from V and 3 bases from J, with 10 bases between. The germline V gene encodes CDR1 ENHRY and CDR2 SYGVKD. CDR3 region: CAISEPSQKETQYF. The CDR3 DNA reads TGTGCCATCAGTGAGCCCTCCCAGAAAGAGACCCAGTACTTC.

The chain carries TRBV7-2 and TRBJ2-7; no reliable D call. Germline values: CDR1 SGHTA, CDR2 FQGNSA. The CDR3 consists of 15 residues. The V gene lost 5 bases and the J gene lost 1 base, with 15 bases spanning the gap. For the CDR3, the DNA is TGTGCCAGCAGCCCGAACCCGATCGGGTCCTACGAGCAGTACTTC. Protein: CASSPNPIGSYEQYF.

This clonotype was detected only a few times. The chain couples TRBV9 to TRBJ2-1; 10 bases align to TRBD2. Germline CDR1 SGDLS, CDR2 YYNGEE. The CDR3 is 14 amino acids. The J segment lost 8 bases and the V segment lost 2 bases, leaving 4 bases of the junction unmatched. The CDR3 is CASSVGTSADEQFF. The CDR3 nucleotides read TGTGCCAGCAGCGTCGGGACTAGCGCGGATGAGCAGTTCTTC.

This clonotype was picked up a small number of times. The gene calls are TRBV20-1 and TRBJ2-7; D ambiguous. Germline V gene sequence: CDR1 DFQATT, CDR2 SNEGSKA (reference sequence). V was shortened by 0 bases and J by 0 bases, with 12 bases between the two germline ends. The CDR3 sequence is 15 residues long. CDR3 sequence reads: CSARDGPRSSYEQYF. CDR3 DNA sequence: TGCAGTGCTAGAGATGGCCCGAGAAGCTCCTACGAGCAGTACTTC.

This clonotype was picked up a small number of times. The chain uses TRBV11-1 and TRBJ1-1, with a possible D match to TRBD1 (6 bases). The germline V gene has CDR1 SGHAT and CDR2 FQDESV (reference sequence). V was shortened by 1 base and J by 4 bases, with 13 bases between the two germline ends. The CDR3 spans 15 residues. The CDR3 region is CASSLEGQVSTEAFF. The CDR3 coding sequence is TGTGCCAGCAGCTTAGAGGGACAAGTGAGCACTGAAGCTTTCTTT.

The chain joins TRBV10-3 to TRBJ2-2, with D possibly TRBD2 on 6 matching bases. The CDR3 contains 14 residues. Germline assignment: CDR1 ENHRY and CDR2 SYGVKD. V was cut by 8 bases and J by 3 bases, with 13 bases left in between. The CDR3 reads CAIRRGGDTGELFF. The CDR3 bases are TGTGCCATCCGTCGGGGAGGCGACACCGGGGAGCTGTTTTTT.

This chain joins TRBV7-2 and TRBJ2-2, with D possibly TRBD1 on 6 matching bases. The CDR3 runs to 16 residues. Germline V CDR1 and CDR2: SGHTA, FQGNSA. V lost 3 bases and J lost 1, with 12 bases in between. The CDR3 DNA sequence: TGTGCCAGCAGCTTTTCGGGACACCTGAACACCGGGGAGCTGTTTTTT. Translation: CASSFSGHLNTGELFF.

The count of this clonotype is one. This chain joins TRBV2 and TRBJ2-5; D assignment may be TRBD1 or TRBD2 (5 bases each). The CDR3 spans 13 residues. Germline V lookup: CDR1 SNHLY, CDR2 FYNNEI. V was pared by 8 bases and J by 2 bases, with 12 bases between. CDR3 bases: TGTGCCAGCTGCCGGGACCAACAAGAGACCCAGTACTTC. This encodes CASCRDQQETQYF.

This clonotype was found many times. The V and J genes are TRBV12-3 or TRBV12-4 and TRBJ2-1; D is perhaps TRBD1 (5 bases). V gave up 8 bases and J gave up 8 bases, with 13 bases separating them. CDR3 length equals 12 residues. CDR3: CASGWQGHEQFF. For the CDR3, the DNA is TGTGCCAGCGGTTGGCAGGGTCATGAGCAGTTCTTC.

At least ten counts were recorded for this clonotype. This chain joins TRBV14 and TRBJ2-2; no reliable D call. Trimming stripped 1 base from V and 8 bases from J, with 5 bases between. The germline gives CDR1 SGHDN, CDR2 FVKESK. The CDR3 covers 12 residues. The CDR3 loop reads CASSQVGGELFF. CDR3 DNA: TGTGCCAGCAGCCAAGTTGGAGGGGAGCTGTTTTTT.